This TCR beta chain was recovered during a study of control samples from healthy donors and cancer patients (dated by TCRdb to 2020 to 2021). Comments on this clone: Its antigen is currently not known. The input lacks base qualities; no much larger clone sits a single base away.

Measured from the cysteine to the phenylalanine, the CDR3 is 17 residues long. CDR3 DNA is the only sequence kept; it has 51 bases, read in frame from the first base. V is clipped by 6 bases and J by 4 bases, and the sequence between their germline boundaries is 19 bases long. From a lookup of the germline V gene, CDR1 and CDR2 are SNHLY and FYNNEI. To prepare the library, the immunoSEQ multiplex PCR assay was applied. In its TCRdb copy, this immuneACCESS table keeps in-frame sequences only and misses some clones. Where compared with another copy, unresolved V genes explain less than half of these, and the others have no known cause. The sample contains 100,000 to 150,000 clones, over 80% of them found a single time. Jointly, the top ten make up 2.1% of the sample.

Sample: blood. The sequence is built from TRBV2 and TRBJ2-6, with no D gene named confidently. The origin of this receptor is a woman between 50 and 59 years old in good health. The DNA reads TGTGCCAGCAGCCTCCGGGCTACTTCCTGGGGGGCCAACGTCCTGACTTTC. This yields the protein CASSLRATSWGANVLTF. Here the CDR3 is joined to the reference TRBV2 and TRBJ2-6 genes, and the full variable domain is: EPEVTQTPSHQVTQMGQEVILRCVPISNHLYFYWYRQILGQKVEFLVSFYNNEISEKSEIFDDQFSVERPDGSNFTLKIRSTKLEDSAMYFCASSLRATSWGANVLTFGAGSRLTVL.